These T cell receptor beta chains were read from a single sample in a study of cytomegalovirus exposure and HLA in healthy donors. Here immunoSEQ multiplex PCR was the method, and the copy in TCRdb shows in-frame clones only, minus some. The sample consists of some 150,000 clones, 60% to 80% of them appearing once. Sequenced: PBMCs. The origin of the receptors is a male donor in good health and CMV-seronegative. Each CDR3 is given without its conserved first and last residue. Size tells how often a clone was seen (once, few, many) or the class of an expanded clone, and some rows leave it out.

V: TRBV5-6
size: NA
length: 12
CDR3: ASHSSKLEGKLF

V: TRBV28
size: NA
length: 14
CDR3: ASSLSKRGFSYEQY

V: TRBV5-1
size: NA
length: 13
CDR3: ASSRTGGPSDIQY

V: TRBV2
size: few
length: 10
CDR3: ATGLARDTQY

V: TRBV4-1
size: NA
length: 17
CDR3: ASSLPTGTGIATNEKLF

V: TRBV4-3
size: NA
length: 12
CDR3: ASSQQGAYTEAF

V: TRBV6-4
size: few
length: 11
CDR3: ASSASGLGGYT

V: TRBV4-2
size: NA
length: 10
CDR3: ASSVGPDTQY

V: TRBV5-1
size: NA
length: 14
CDR3: ASSSSLAGGNNEQF

V: TRBV19
size: NA
length: 14
CDR3: ASSIQRGDGANVLT

V: TRBV10-3
size: NA
length: 12
CDR3: AISRQDRNTEAF

V: TRBV7-9
size: NA
length: 11
CDR3: ASSPHSNTEAF

V: TRBV6-5
size: NA
length: 13
CDR3: ASSLRGANTGELF

V: TRBV6-1
size: NA
length: 13
CDR3: ASRVDRGHYYGYT

V: TRBV7-2
size: NA
length: 13
CDR3: ASSPSPRLYNEQF

V: TRBV27
size: NA
length: 14
CDR3: ASSLQGTSGANVLT

V: TRBV10-3
size: once
length: 14
CDR3: AISELSSGLNTEAF

V: TRBV6-4
size: many
length: 12
CDR3: ASSDGQGAGELF

V: TRBV15
size: NA
length: 12
CDR3: ATRRGSRGDTQY

V: TRBV2
size: NA
length: 13
CDR3: ASSPTARQTDGYT

V: TRBV4-1
size: once
length: 13
CDR3: ASSQLGRGNEKLF

V: TRBV5-1
size: NA
length: 14
CDR3: ASSRILSSNTGELF

V: TRBV15
size: NA
length: 14
CDR3: ATSRRTGGGGDTQY

V: TRBV5-1
size: NA
length: 12
CDR3: ASSQPDRPNEQY

V: TRBV10-3
size: NA
length: 14
CDR3: AIRGTGIDEYNEQF

V: TRBV5-4
size: NA
length: 13
CDR3: ASSLGGGGTDTQY

V: TRBV14
size: NA
length: 10
CDR3: ASSQMGLEAF

V: TRBV30
size: NA
length: 9
CDR3: AWTGAYEQY

V: TRBV28
size: NA
length: 13
CDR3: ASSSGQGREYGYT

V: TRBV10-3
size: NA
length: 11
CDR3: AISPNSGNTIY

V: TRBV7-2
size: NA
length: 12
CDR3: ASSLAGGSYEQY

V: TRBV5-4
size: few
length: 11
CDR3: ASSLDTDQPQH

V: TRBV7-2
size: once
length: 12
CDR3: ASSPLSPGNTIY

V: TRBV10-3
size: NA
length: 11
CDR3: AISEVQNSPLH

V: TRBV10-3
size: NA
length: 11
CDR3: ASRQGRADTQY

V: TRBV19
size: NA
length: 11
CDR3: ASSIAGQYGYT

V: TRBV19
size: NA
length: 13
CDR3: ASSLPGLNGGELF

V: TRBV30
size: NA
length: 10
CDR3: ACTTWNTEAF

V: TRBV7-8
size: NA
length: 13
CDR3: ASSPLTDRGMGYT

V: TRBV20-1
size: NA
length: 9
CDR3: SAPGTVEAF

V: TRBV29-1
size: NA
length: 12
CDR3: SVDGGAAGNTIY

V: TRBV11-2
size: few
length: 14
CDR3: ASSLGRLAGGYEQY

V: TRBV7-2
size: NA
length: 16
CDR3: ASSLRPTGFPSAYEQY

V: TRBV7-2
size: NA
length: 12
CDR3: ASSFSYSNQPQH

V: TRBV18
size: NA
length: 12
CDR3: ASSVQELNTEAF

V: TRBV6-5
size: NA
length: 12
CDR3: ASRRDTLPNEQF

V: TRBV18
size: once
length: 15
CDR3: ASSPTGGAYSGNTIY

V: TRBV15
size: NA
length: 11
CDR3: ATSRDHGEPQH

V: TRBV28
size: NA
length: 14
CDR3: ASKEEGALGNQPQH

V: TRBV5-1
size: NA
length: 12
CDR3: ASSFTTSADTQY

V: TRBV14
size: NA
length: 15
CDR3: ASSQVTGPPTNEKLF

V: TRBV11-2
size: NA
length: 13
CDR3: ASSVPRGLDTEAF

V: TRBV15
size: NA
length: 15
CDR3: ATSRRGDRASTETQY

V: TRBV5-1
size: NA
length: 10
CDR3: ASSLSTDTQY

V: TRBV19
size: once
length: 14
CDR3: ASSIDLRTGSYEQY

V: TRBV7-2
size: few
length: 12
CDR3: ASSRDTDTGELF

V: TRBV5-6
size: NA
length: 11
CDR3: ASSFQGQYGYT

V: TRBV15
size: NA
length: 15
CDR3: ATSRERAGGPYNEQF

V: TRBV18
size: NA
length: 11
CDR3: ASSPGRNQPQH

V: TRBV5-1
size: NA
length: 11
CDR3: ASSFRGYNEQF